Following are 2 T cell receptor beta chains from one sample sequenced in a study of T cell responses to AZD1222 COVID-19 vaccine. Profiling relied on immunoSEQ multiplex PCR, and the TCRdb table lists in-frame clones only, not all of them. The sample records approximately 190,000 clones, approximately 90% being singletons. Source: peripheral blood, taken on day 0 of AZD1222 vaccination. All receptors come from an adult in good health.

This clone is a singleton in its sample. This chain connects TRBV18 to TRBJ2-1; TRBD2 aligns across 8 bases. Trimming cost V 1 base and J 8 bases; bases outside gene matches: 4. Germline CDR1 KGHSH, CDR2 LQKENI. CDR3 size: 14 residues. CDR3 sequence reads: CASSPRSGGYEQFF. CDR3 nucleotides: TGTGCCAGCTCACCACGATCGGGGGGGTATGAGCAGTTCTTC.

This chain joins TRBV5-3 and TRBJ2-7; D ambiguous. TRBV5-3 counts as an open reading frame of uncertain function. V lost 0 bases, J lost 3 bases, and 19 bases lay in between. The CDR3 has 17 residues. The CDR3 nucleotides are TGTGCCAGAAGCTTGGTTCGGAACTCCACTATGAACTACGAGCAGTACTTC. Translating gives CARSLVRNSTMNYEQYF.